These T cell receptor beta chains were read from a single sample in a study of T cells expressing NK-cell markers. TCRdb reprocessed the 5' RACE reads and reports one entry per CDR3 protein, with no DNA. The sample's table shows 450,000 to 600,000 distinct CDR3 sequences. The specimen was blood T cells: a sorted CD56 or NKG2C T cell subset, CD4+ or CD8+ T cells, or bulk PBMC T cells (not recorded which). These receptors were taken from a man between 18 and 35 years old in good health. CDR3s include the opening cysteine and the closing phenylalanine or tryptophan.

CDR3aa: CASSRFFQETQYF
v_gene: TRBV4-2
j_gene: TRBJ2-5

CDR3aa: CASSEALWGTSGYNEQFF
v_gene: TRBV6-1
j_gene: TRBJ2-1

CDR3aa: CASRGLAGRRSYNEQFF
v_gene: TRBV6-2/TRBV6-3
j_gene: TRBJ2-1

CDR3aa: CASSSSGGVGYNEQFF
v_gene: TRBV6-5
j_gene: TRBJ2-1

CDR3aa: CASSFRGVVGNEQFF
v_gene: TRBV11-2
j_gene: TRBJ2-1

CDR3aa: CASSPVAGLNTYEQYF
v_gene: TRBV5-1
j_gene: TRBJ2-7

CDR3aa: CASSIHGRSSYNEQFF
v_gene: TRBV7-8
j_gene: TRBJ2-1

CDR3aa: CASSSDLAGVGEQYF
v_gene: TRBV6-5
j_gene: TRBJ2-7

CDR3aa: CASSPIGETYQETQYF
v_gene: TRBV7-9
j_gene: TRBJ2-5

CDR3aa: CASTTGAEKLFF
v_gene: TRBV7-9
j_gene: TRBJ1-4

CDR3aa: CASSQGTGTSVYNEQFF
v_gene: TRBV4-3
j_gene: TRBJ2-1

CDR3aa: CASSKRPSTGAAYEQYF
v_gene: TRBV7-2
j_gene: TRBJ2-7

CDR3aa: CASSLAAGGPETQYF
v_gene: TRBV5-1
j_gene: TRBJ2-5

CDR3aa: CASSFYVGRGQPQHF
v_gene: TRBV12-3/TRBV12-4
j_gene: TRBJ1-5

CDR3aa: CASSGTINQPQHF
v_gene: TRBV7-2
j_gene: TRBJ1-5

CDR3aa: CSVEEGHPGANVLTF
v_gene: TRBV29-1
j_gene: TRBJ2-6

CDR3aa: CASSFGASGSLDTQYF
v_gene: TRBV12-3/TRBV12-4
j_gene: TRBJ2-3

CDR3aa: CASSRELNTDTQYF
v_gene: TRBV7-2
j_gene: TRBJ2-3

CDR3aa: CASSYRGRANSPLHF
v_gene: TRBV6-5
j_gene: TRBJ1-6

CDR3aa: CASTTGGTRMETQYF
v_gene: TRBV6-1
j_gene: TRBJ2-5

CDR3aa: CASSLALSVYNEQFF
v_gene: TRBV12-3/TRBV12-4
j_gene: TRBJ2-1

CDR3aa: CSVNTARGSYNEQFF
v_gene: TRBV29-1
j_gene: TRBJ2-1

CDR3aa: CASSSSVSYTGELFF
v_gene: TRBV12-3/TRBV12-4
j_gene: TRBJ2-2

CDR3aa: CAWSAGESSRNEQFF
v_gene: TRBV30
j_gene: TRBJ2-1

CDR3aa: CATSDPGQPTDTQYF
v_gene: TRBV24-1
j_gene: TRBJ2-3

CDR3aa: CATTGGGRVEQFF
v_gene: TRBV15
j_gene: TRBJ2-1

CDR3aa: CASSPRASGKQYF
v_gene: TRBV27
j_gene: TRBJ2-4

CDR3aa: CASKDSGGYVAEQFF
v_gene: TRBV6-5
j_gene: TRBJ2-1

CDR3aa: CASSYSRTDRGPNQPQHF
v_gene: TRBV6-5
j_gene: TRBJ1-5

CDR3aa: CASRATPRGHQETQYF
v_gene: TRBV28
j_gene: TRBJ2-5

CDR3aa: CASSDGLAGGNEQFF
v_gene: TRBV2
j_gene: TRBJ2-1

CDR3aa: CASSQDVGAQETQYF
v_gene: TRBV4-2
j_gene: TRBJ2-5

CDR3aa: CASSLERSSTDTQYF
v_gene: TRBV5-1
j_gene: TRBJ2-3

CDR3aa: CAIRLAGGYNEQFF
v_gene: TRBV10-3
j_gene: TRBJ2-1

CDR3aa: CSARFSSGRAGSYNEQFF
v_gene: TRBV20-1
j_gene: TRBJ2-1

CDR3aa: CATSREGGLAKNIQYF
v_gene: TRBV15
j_gene: TRBJ2-4

CDR3aa: CASSWTGAYETQYF
v_gene: TRBV11-2
j_gene: TRBJ2-5

CDR3aa: CASTRSTYEQYF
v_gene: TRBV5-6
j_gene: TRBJ2-7

CDR3aa: CASSPLAGELFF
v_gene: TRBV12-3/TRBV12-4
j_gene: TRBJ2-2

CDR3aa: CASSNRDGGRGFTIYF
v_gene: TRBV12-3/TRBV12-4
j_gene: TRBJ1-3

CDR3aa: CASSPVISPQHF
v_gene: TRBV6-2/TRBV6-3
j_gene: TRBJ1-5

CDR3aa: CSAGTLRPGNTIYF
v_gene: TRBV20-1
j_gene: TRBJ1-3

CDR3aa: CASSLGARRETQYF
v_gene: TRBV7-2
j_gene: TRBJ2-5

CDR3aa: CASSFTSGRGGVTQYF
v_gene: TRBV5-1
j_gene: TRBJ2-5

CDR3aa: CASSHRTSGDYIQYF
v_gene: TRBV4-3
j_gene: TRBJ2-4

CDR3aa: CASRSRDSLPYF
v_gene: TRBV7-9
j_gene: TRBJ2-4

CDR3aa: CSAIGPSGTTDTQYF
v_gene: TRBV20-1
j_gene: TRBJ2-3

CDR3aa: CAIEGGSGSYNEQFF
v_gene: TRBV24-1
j_gene: TRBJ2-1

CDR3aa: CASSLKGTSGVNEQFF
v_gene: TRBV5-1
j_gene: TRBJ2-1

CDR3aa: CSARDIAPGRKVYEQYF
v_gene: TRBV20-1
j_gene: TRBJ2-7

CDR3aa: CASSQGGGAGGNNEQFF
v_gene: TRBV3-1
j_gene: TRBJ2-1

CDR3aa: CASSHMDRDRGNTQYF
v_gene: TRBV14
j_gene: TRBJ2-3